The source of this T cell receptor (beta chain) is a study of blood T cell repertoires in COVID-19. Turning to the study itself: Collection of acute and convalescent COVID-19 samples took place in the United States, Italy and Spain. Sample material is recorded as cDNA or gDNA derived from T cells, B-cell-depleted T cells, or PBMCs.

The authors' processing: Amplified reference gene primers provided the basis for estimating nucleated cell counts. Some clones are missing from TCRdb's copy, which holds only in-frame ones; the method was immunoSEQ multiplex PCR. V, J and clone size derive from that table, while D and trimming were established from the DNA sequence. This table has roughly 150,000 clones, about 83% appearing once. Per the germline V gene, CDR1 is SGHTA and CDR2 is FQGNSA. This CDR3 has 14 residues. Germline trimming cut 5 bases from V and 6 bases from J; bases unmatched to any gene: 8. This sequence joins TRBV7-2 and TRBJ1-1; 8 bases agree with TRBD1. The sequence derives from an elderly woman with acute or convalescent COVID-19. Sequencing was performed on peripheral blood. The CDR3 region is CASSQSTGAAEAFF. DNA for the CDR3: TGTGCCAGCAGCCAATCGACAGGGGCGGCTGAAGCTTTCTTT.